Listed here is a single T cell receptor (beta chain). Its target is unknown. TCRdb keeps only in-frame clones here, not all; method: immunoSEQ multiplex PCR. The sample records 95,000 to 150,000 clones, over 80% being singletons. CDR3 size: 13 residues. The trim removed 5 bases at V and 4 bases at J, leaving 2 bases unmatched. Germline values: CDR1 LGHDT, CDR2 YNNKEL (reference sequence). This entry belongs to a study of T cell responses to AZD1222 COVID-19 vaccine. Whole-study results and caveats: The study sampled repertoires only after the peak T cell response. The sample set comprised mostly white British donors with more females, and clonal diversity was possibly underestimated.

The sequenced sample was peripheral blood, obtained on day 0 of AZD1222 vaccination. The source is an adult in good health. The rearrangement joins TRBV3-1 (or the pseudogene TRBV3-2) to TRBJ2-3, with 8 bases identical to TRBD1. The CDR3 loop reads CASSAQGADTQYF. In DNA, the CDR3 is TGTGCCAGCAGCGCACAGGGGGCAGATACGCAGTATTTT.